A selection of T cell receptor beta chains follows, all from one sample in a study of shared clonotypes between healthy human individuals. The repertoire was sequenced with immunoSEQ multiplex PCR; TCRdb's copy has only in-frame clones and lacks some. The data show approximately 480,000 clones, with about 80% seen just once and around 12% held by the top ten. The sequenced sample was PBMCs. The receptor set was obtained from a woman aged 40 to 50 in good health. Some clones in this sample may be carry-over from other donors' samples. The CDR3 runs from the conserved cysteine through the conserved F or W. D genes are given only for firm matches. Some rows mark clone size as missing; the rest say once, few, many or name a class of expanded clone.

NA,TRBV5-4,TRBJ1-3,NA,CASSLDARATSGNTIYF,TGTGCCAGCAGCTTGGACGCCAGAGCGACCTCTGGAAACACCATATATTTT
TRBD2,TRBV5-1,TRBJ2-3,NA,CASGMLEAGGTDTQYF,TGCGCCAGCGGTATGTTGGAAGCGGGAGGCACAGATACGCAGTATTTT
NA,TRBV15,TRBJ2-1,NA,CATSRPPLDEQFF,TGTGCCACCAGCAGGCCGCCGCTAGATGAGCAGTTCTTC
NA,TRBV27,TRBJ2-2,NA,CASSLRGGAGELFF,TGTGCCAGCAGTCTCAGGGGTGGGGCCGGGGAGCTGTTTTTT
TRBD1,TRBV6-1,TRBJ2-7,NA,CASSEAGTGRYGQYF,TGTGCCAGCAGTGAAGCAGGGACAGGGCGTTACGGGCAGTACTTC
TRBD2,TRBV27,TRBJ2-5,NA,CASSPGTKGTQYF,TGTGCCAGCAGTCCAGGGACTAAGGGGACCCAGTACTTC
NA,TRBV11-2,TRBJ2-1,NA,CASSSRQGSPYNEQFF,TGTGCCAGCAGCTCCAGACAAGGGTCCCCCTACAATGAGCAGTTCTTC
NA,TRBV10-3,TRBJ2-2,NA,CAIPRAESTGELFF,TGTGCCATCCCCAGGGCGGAATCAACCGGGGAGCTGTTTTTT
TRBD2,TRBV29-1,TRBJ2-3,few,CSVETVPGLAGDGSDTQYF,TGCAGCGTTGAAACGGTCCCGGGACTAGCGGGAGACGGCTCAGATACGCAGTATTTT
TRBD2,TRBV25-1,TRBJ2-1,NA,CASSQLAGGLSRDNEQFF,TGTGCCAGCAGCCAACTAGCGGGAGGCCTCTCAAGGGACAATGAGCAGTTCTTC
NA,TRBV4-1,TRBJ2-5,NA,CASSLQTGEETQYF,TGCGCCAGCAGCCTGCAAACGGGAGAAGAGACCCAGTACTTC
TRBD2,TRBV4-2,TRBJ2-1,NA,CASSRGLAELNEQFF,TGTGCCAGCAGCCGAGGACTAGCGGAGCTCAATGAGCAGTTCTTC
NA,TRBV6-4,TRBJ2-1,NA,CASSYLFTSYNEQFF,TGTGCCAGCAGTTACTTATTTACTTCCTACAATGAGCAGTTCTTC
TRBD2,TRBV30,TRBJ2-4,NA,CAWSEAGGPGNIQYF,TGTGCCTGGAGTGAAGCGGGAGGGCCAGGAAACATTCAGTACTTC
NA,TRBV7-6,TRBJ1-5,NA,CASSQGLNSNQPQHF,TGTGCCAGCAGCCAGGGACTGAATAGCAATCAGCCCCAGCATTTT
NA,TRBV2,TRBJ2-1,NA,CASTRSTGSEQFF,TGTGCCAGCACTCGAAGTACCGGATCGGAGCAGTTCTTC
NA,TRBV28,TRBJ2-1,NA,CASSLRGMYNEQFF,TGTGCCAGCAGTTTACGGGGCATGTACAATGAGCAGTTCTTC
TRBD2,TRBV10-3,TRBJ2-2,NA,CAISLAGAVGELFF,TGTGCCATCAGTCTAGCGGGAGCGGTCGGGGAGCTGTTTTTT
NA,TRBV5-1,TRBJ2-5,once,CASSSQGFDQETQYF,TGCGCCAGCAGCTCACAAGGGTTCGACCAAGAGACCCAGTACTTC
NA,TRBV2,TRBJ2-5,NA,CASTADYQETQYF,TGTGCCAGCACGGCGGACTACCAAGAGACCCAGTACTTC
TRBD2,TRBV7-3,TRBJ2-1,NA,CASSLVAGGSDEQFF,TGTGCCAGCAGCTTGGTAGCGGGAGGATCTGATGAGCAGTTCTTC
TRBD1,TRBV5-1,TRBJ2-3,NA,CASSPGQGNTDTQYF,TGCGCCAGCAGCCCCGGACAGGGGAACACAGATACGCAGTATTTT
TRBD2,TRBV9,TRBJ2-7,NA,CASSAGGSAGQDEQYF,TGTGCCAGCAGCGCGGGGGGTAGCGCCGGGCAAGACGAGCAGTACTTC
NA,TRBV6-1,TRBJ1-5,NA,CASSEVGYQPQHF,TGTGCCAGCAGTGAAGTTGGGTACCAGCCCCAGCATTTT
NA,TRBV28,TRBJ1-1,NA,CASSLSLIRGTEAFF,TGTGCCAGCAGTTTGTCCTTGATTCGGGGGACTGAAGCTTTCTTT
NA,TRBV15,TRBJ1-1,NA,CATSRDLSSTEAFF,TGTGCCACCAGCAGAGATCTTAGTAGCACTGAAGCTTTCTTT
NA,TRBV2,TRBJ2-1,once,CASSPEVDNEQFF,TGTGCCAGCAGTCCTGAGGTCGACAATGAGCAGTTCTTC
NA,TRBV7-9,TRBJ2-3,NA,CASSLVTPTDTQYF,TGTGCCAGCAGCTTAGTTACGCCCACAGATACGCAGTATTTT
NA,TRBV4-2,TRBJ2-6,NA,CASSRVNQRGLSGANVLTF,TGTGCCAGCAGCCGCGTGAATCAGCGCGGGCTCTCTGGGGCCAACGTCCTGACTTTC
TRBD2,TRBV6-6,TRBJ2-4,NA,CASTNPGEGPKNIQYF,TGTGCCAGCACCAACCCGGGGGAGGGCCCAAAAAACATTCAGTACTTC
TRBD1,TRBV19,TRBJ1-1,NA,CASSSTGVRTEAFF,TGTGCCAGTAGTTCGACAGGGGTTAGAACTGAAGCTTTCTTT
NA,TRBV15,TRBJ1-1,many,CATSRGYTEAFF,TGTGCCACCAGCAGGGGGTACACTGAAGCTTTCTTT
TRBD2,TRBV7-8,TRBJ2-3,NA,CASSLGSAGADTQYF,TGTGCCAGCAGCTTAGGGTCGGCGGGAGCAGATACGCAGTATTTT
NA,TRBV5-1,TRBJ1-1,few,CASSLEPGGTEAFF,TGCGCCAGCAGCTTGGAACCGGGGGGCACTGAAGCTTTCTTT
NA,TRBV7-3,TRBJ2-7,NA,CASSQGAYYEQYF,TGTGCCAGCAGCCAAGGGGCCTACTACGAGCAGTACTTC
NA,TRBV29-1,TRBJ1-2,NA,CSVDTGEANYGYTF,TGCAGCGTTGACACAGGAGAAGCTAACTATGGCTACACCTTC
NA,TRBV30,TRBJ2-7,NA,CAWSAGAAYEQYF,TGTGCCTGGAGCGCCGGGGCCGCCTACGAGCAGTACTTC
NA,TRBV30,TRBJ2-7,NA,CAWSVRFAGSLSYEQYF,TGTGCCTGGAGTGTACGGTTCGCAGGATCCCTTTCCTACGAGCAGTACTTC
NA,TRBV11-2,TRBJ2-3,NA,CASRVTRWTDTQYF,TGTGCCAGCAGGGTAACAAGATGGACAGATACGCAGTATTTT